Described below is a single T cell receptor (beta chain) sequence and its context. Its target is not known. TCRdb analysed the multiplex PCR reads with MiXCR anew, one entry per CDR3 protein. Of some 170,000 distinct CDR3 sequences detected, 33% appear once; the ten largest clones hold around 4%. The data stem from a study of breast tumors, draining lymph nodes, adjacent tissues. Regarding the study as a whole: The data were judged consistent with most tumor T cells coming from lymph node and expanding in tumor.

Axillary draining lymph nodes of breast cancer patients supplied the node samples. The V and J ends lost 3 bases and 4 bases, in that order; junction bases with no gene match: 4. Germline assignment: CDR1 SEHNR and CDR2 FQNEAQ (reference sequence). The CDR3 extends over 14 amino acids. Input material: axillary lymph node tissue. The rearrangement joins TRBV7-9 to TRBJ2-5, with 8 positions matching TRBD2. The receptor was derived from a female donor with breast cancer. Some clones in this sample may be carry-over from other donors' samples. The CDR3 is CASSFAGGGETQYF. The CDR3 coding sequence is TGTGCCAGCAGCTTTGCGGGGGGCGGAGAGACCCAGTACTTC.